Listed here is a single T cell receptor (beta chain). Its antigen is unidentified. These data come from a study of blood T cells in healthy people across ages. J gave up 9 bases and V 6 bases, and 14 bases lay outside the gene matches. The CDR3 runs to 15 residues. CDR1 MNHEY and CDR2 SMNVEV come from the germline V gene (reference sequence). Extractions gave at least 5.5 micrograms of total RNA per sample. Study-wide points: Because donor CMV status was unknown, expanded clonotype changes were possibly confounded.

Through a sample-barcoded 5' primer and a J-beta primer mix, a second PCR was run for 7 to 11 cycles. Each cDNA molecule was tagged by a template-switch adaptor with 12 random nucleotides. Samples each returned at least 3 million CDR3-containing paired-end reads. TCRdb re-analysed the 5' RACE reads in MiXCR, keeping a single row per CDR3 protein. The repertoire holds about 1.4 million distinct CDR3 sequences, with around 59% as singletons. This clonotype was obtained from a man aged 18 to 30 in good health. V usage is TRBV27 and J usage is TRBJ2-1; 7 bases are a match to TRBD2. The sequencing sample was made of blood. DNA for the CDR3: TGTGCCAGCAGCACGTCCTTAGGGAGGGTGGGTGAGCAGTTCTTC. Its protein is CASSTSLGRVGEQFF.